This entry is about one TCR beta chain. The ends lost 7 bases at V and 8 bases at J; junction bases unmatched: 6. The CDR3 is 12 residues long. Germline CDR1 is SQVTM and CDR2 is ANQGSEA. Investigators took roughly 10 milliliters of peripheral blood from every donor. PBMCs numbering at least 6 million were isolated per sample. The data stem from a study of blood T cells in healthy people across ages. Combining a sample-barcoded 5' primer with a J-beta primer mix, a second PCR ran for 7 to 11 cycles. Every sample returned 2.5 million or more CDR3-containing paired-end reads. MiXCR, run by TCRdb on the 5' RACE reads, gives a single entry per CDR3 protein. The table lists over 1,300,000 distinct CDR3 sequences, 45% to 70% of them singletons, with roughly 6.3% in the top ten.

The origin of this receptor is a man aged 18 to 29 in good health. Sequenced material: blood. The V gene is TRBV29-1, the J gene TRBJ1-4; 8 positions agree with TRBD1. This chain's CDR3 is CSATGGGEKLFF. The CDR3 DNA follows: TGCAGCGCTACAGGGGGTGGGGAAAAACTGTTTTTT.